The 25 T cell receptor beta chains reported below all come from one sample, sequenced in a study of blood T cell repertoires in COVID-19. Libraries were prepared by immunoSEQ multiplex PCR; TCRdb keeps only in-frame clonotypes and omits some of them. The sample has around 130,000 clones, approximately 89% seen once; the top ten hold about 4.3%. Material for sequencing was peripheral blood. These receptors all stem from a human donor in a cohort sampled during active COVID-19.

This chain joins TRBV11-2 and TRBJ1-4; D possibly corresponds to TRBD1 (6 bases). CDR1 and CDR2 from the germline V gene are SGHAT and FQNNGV. Trimming removed 5 bases from V and 9 bases from J, with 19 bases in between. This CDR3 comprises 15 residues. CDR3 region: CASSPQGQLGQKLFF. Here the CDR3 DNA reads TGTGCCAGCAGCCCTCAGGGGCAGCTTGGGCAAAAACTGTTTTTT. Full variable domain (rest looked up from reference TRBV11-2 and TRBJ1-4): EAGVAQSPRYKIIEKRQSVAFWCNPISGHATLYWYQQILGQGPKLLIQFQNNGVVDDSQLPKDRFSAERLKGVDSTLKIQPAKLEDSAVYLCASSPQGQLGQKLFFGSGTQLSVL.

The V and J genes are TRBV7-2 and TRBJ2-7; D possibly corresponds to TRBD1 (6 bases). The V gene lost 5 bases and the J gene lost 2 bases, with 16 bases spanning the gap. The CDR3 sequence is 15 residues long. Germline assignment: CDR1 SGHTA and CDR2 FQGNSA. CDR3 bases: TGTGCCAGCAGCCTAAGGGGGACACTGACCTACGAGCAGTACTTC. Its protein product is CASSLRGTLTYEQYF. Using reference TRBV7-2 and TRBJ2-7 for the parts outside the CDR3, the full variable domain is GAGVSQSPSNKVTEKGKDVELRCDPISGHTALYWYRQSLGQGLEFLIYFQGNSAPDKSGLPSDRFSAERTGGSVSTLTIQRTQQEDSAVYLCASSLRGTLTYEQYFGPGTRLTVT.

The chain has TRBV30 and TRBJ1-1; D is ambiguous. With 0 bases removed from V and 1 base from J, the gap between germline ends came to 18 bases. CDR3 length equals 17 residues. Germline V gives CDR1 GTSNPN, CDR2 SVGIG (reference sequence). CDR3 sequence reads: CAWSVRVTGNKNTEAFF. For the CDR3, the DNA is TGTGCCTGGAGTGTACGAGTGACGGGGAACAAGAACACTGAAGCTTTCTTT.

The rearrangement uses TRBV3-1 (or the pseudogene TRBV3-2) and TRBJ2-2, with TRBD2 identical over 9 bases. This CDR3 is built from 18 residues. V lost 1 base and J lost 2; bases outside the gene matches: 8. The germline V gene encodes CDR1 LGHDT and CDR2 YNNKEL (reference sequence). CDR3 in amino acids: CASSQVASGKVNTGELFF. As DNA, the CDR3 is TGTGCCAGCAGCCAAGTAGCTAGCGGGAAAGTCAACACCGGGGAGCTGTTTTTT.

The V call is TRBV19, the J call TRBJ2-2; 12 nucleotides agree with TRBD1. With 8 bases clipped from V and 0 bases from J, the junction kept 7 bases outside the gene matches. Germline V gives CDR1 LNHDA, CDR2 SQIVND (reference sequence). CDR3 length equals 17 residues. CDR3 sequence (DNA): TGTGCCAGTTGGACGGGGACAGGGGGCCCGAACACCGGGGAGCTGTTTTTT. Translating gives CASWTGTGGPNTGELFF.

This chain connects TRBV3-1 (or the pseudogene TRBV3-2) to TRBJ1-2; the match to TRBD1 covers 8 bases. Germline V gene sequence: CDR1 LGHDT, CDR2 YNNKEL (reference sequence). V gave up 1 base and J gave up 8 bases; unmatched junction bases: 6. CDR3 size: 14 residues. CDR3 nucleotides: TGTGCCAGCAGCCAAGTTCAGGGGGCGGGAGGCTACACCTTC. It specifies CASSQVQGAGGYTF.

CDR3 in amino acids: CASSLEGTTPPLHF. The CDR3 DNA follows: TGCGCCAGCAGCTTGGAGGGGACAACCCCACCCCTCCACTTT. The V call is TRBV5-1, the J call TRBJ1-6; possible D gene TRBD1, 6 bases. Trimming removed 0 bases from V and 11 bases from J, with 12 bases in between. The CDR3 consists of 14 residues. CDR1 is SGHRS and CDR2 is YFSETQ in the germline V gene.

The genes are TRBV27 and TRBJ1-1; D perhaps matches TRBD1 (6 bases). Germline V CDR1 and CDR2: MNHEY, SMNVEV (reference sequence). The length of the CDR3 is 10 residues. Trimming stripped 11 bases from V and 3 bases from J, with 7 bases between. The CDR3 bases are TGTGCCGCAGGGGACACTGAAGCTTTCTTT. Protein: CAAGDTEAFF.

The V gene is TRBV19, the J gene TRBJ1-2; D is unclear. Trimming stripped 8 bases from V and 3 bases from J, with 10 bases between. The CDR3 sequence is 12 residues long. Germline CDR1 reads LNHDA; CDR2 reads SQIVND (reference sequence). CDR3 nucleotides: TGTGCCAGTGCACCTAGAGACTATGGCTACACCTTC. It specifies CASAPRDYGYTF.

The count of this clone is one. The chain recombines TRBV21-1 with TRBJ1-1; the DNA was not compared with TRBD1, the D call given in the table. TRBV21-1 is a pseudogene segment. The CDR3 sequence is 14 residues long. In nucleotides, the CDR3 is TGTGCCAGCCCCGACCAGGGACACACAAGAGGGGCTTTCTTT. Its protein is CASPDQGHTRGAFF.

This chain joins TRBV5-1 and TRBJ2-7; TRBD2 might be the D (6 bases). The germline V gene has CDR1 SGHRS and CDR2 YFSETQ. V was clipped by 0 bases and J by 3 bases, with 10 bases between them. This CDR3 is 14 amino acids long. The CDR3 loop is CASSLAGGVYEQYF. For the CDR3, the DNA is TGCGCCAGCAGCTTGGCCGGCGGGGTCTACGAGCAGTACTTC.

The V gene is TRBV27, the J gene TRBJ2-7, with 10 positions matching TRBD2. The CDR3 loop spans 16 amino acids. Trimming cost V 5 bases and J 4 bases; bases outside gene matches: 11. Germline CDR1 reads MNHEY; CDR2 reads SMNVEV (reference sequence). CDR3 in DNA: TGTGCCAGCAGTCTCCGTTCTAGCGGGGGAGGGTACGAGCAGTACTTC. Amino acid sequence: CASSLRSSGGGYEQYF.

The V call is TRBV7-2, the J call TRBJ2-5; D is unclear. Germline V CDR1 and CDR2: SGHTA, FQGNSA. This CDR3 region has 12 residues. V dropped 5 bases and J dropped 3 bases, with 7 bases sitting between them. The CDR3 spells CASSMYKETQYF. The CDR3 DNA sequence: TGTGCCAGCAGCATGTATAAAGAGACCCAGTACTTC.

This CDR3 is CASSQDLGQAVAGELFF. In DNA, the CDR3 is TGCGCCAGCAGCCAAGATCTGGGGCAGGCCGTGGCCGGGGAGCTGTTTTTT. The rearrangement joins TRBV4-3 to TRBJ2-2; tentative D call: TRBD1 (5 bases). Trimming pared 0 bases from V and 6 bases from J, leaving 17 bases between. This CDR3 is built from 17 residues. Germline V lookup: CDR1 LGHNA, CDR2 YSLEER.

The CDR3: CATSRGTGAGEAFF. In DNA, the CDR3 is TGTGCCACCAGTCGGGGGACAGGGGCGGGTGAAGCTTTCTTT. This chain links TRBV24-1 with TRBJ1-1; 10 bases map to TRBD1. The V gene end was trimmed by 6 bases and the J gene end by 7 bases; junction bases not matched to a gene: 7. Germline V CDR1 and CDR2: KGHDR, SFDVKD. The CDR3 is made up of 14 amino acids.

The rearrangement uses TRBV15 and TRBJ2-7; 11 bases agree with TRBD1. CDR1 and CDR2 (germline): LNHNV, YYDKDF (reference sequence). The CDR3 has 16 residues. J gave up 2 bases and V 6 bases, and 9 bases lay outside the gene matches. CDR3 loop: CATRNPGQGGTYEQYF. Written as DNA, the CDR3 is TGTGCCACCAGGAATCCGGGACAGGGGGGTACCTACGAGCAGTACTTC. Full variable domain (outside the CDR3, taken from reference TRBV15 and TRBJ2-7): DAMVIQNPRYQVTQFGKPVTLSCSQTLNHNVMYWYQQKSSQAPKLLFHYYDKDFNNEADTPDNFQSRRPNTSFCFLDIRSPGLGDTAMYLCATRNPGQGGTYEQYFGPGTRLTVT.

V usage is TRBV5-6 and J usage is TRBJ2-5; 12 bases map to TRBD2. Trimming cost V 3 bases and J 5 bases; bases outside gene matches: 11. This CDR3 comprises 17 residues. Per germline, CDR1 SGHDT and CDR2 YYEEEE. The CDR3 nucleotides are TGTGCCAGCAGCTCCCCCCTGACTAGCGGGAGCTGGGAGACCCAGTACTTC. It translates to CASSSPLTSGSWETQYF.

The chain employs TRBV3-1 (or the pseudogene TRBV3-2) and TRBJ2-7; TRBD2 agrees at 10 bases. The CDR3 has 14 amino acids. J was trimmed by 5 bases and V by 3 bases; bases with no gene match: 4. In germline, CDR1 is LGHDT, CDR2 YNNKEL (reference sequence). DNA of the CDR3: TGTGCCAGCAGCCAGTCAGGACTAGCGGACGAGCAGTACTTC. Translated: CASSQSGLADEQYF.

V usage is TRBV5-8 and J usage is TRBJ1-5; no definite D call. The CDR3 has 14 residues. V lost 6 bases and J 1 base, leaving 11 bases between the germline ends. Germline CDR1 and CDR2: SGHTS and YDEGEE. The CDR3 nucleotides are TGTGCCAGCACGCGGGGTTTGAGCAATCAGCCCCAGCATTTT. It codes for CASTRGLSNQPQHF.

The gene calls are TRBV6-5 and TRBJ1-4, with TRBD1 matching 8 bases. Trimming removed 0 bases from V and 5 bases from J; junction bases left unmatched: 2. The CDR3 extends over 15 amino acids. Germline lookup yields CDR1 MNHEY and CDR2 SVGAGI. The CDR3 coding sequence is TGTGCCAGCAGTTACTCGAGGACAGGGAATGAAAAACTGTTTTTT. Amino acid sequence: CASSYSRTGNEKLFF.

CDR3 amino acids: CAIADRGRNQPQHF. As DNA, the CDR3 is TGTGCCATCGCGGACAGGGGGAGAAATCAGCCCCAGCATTTT. V is TRBV10-3 and J is TRBJ1-5; 10 bases map to TRBD1. The CDR3 is made up of 14 amino acids. V was clipped by 8 bases and J by 4 bases; unmatched bases: 5. Germline lookup yields CDR1 ENHRY and CDR2 SYGVKD.

The J gene is TRBJ2-1, the V gene TRBV3-1 (or the pseudogene TRBV3-2); TRBD2 matches at 10 bases. The CDR3 has 15 amino acids. Germline assignment: CDR1 LGHDT and CDR2 YNNKEL (reference sequence). With V trimmed by 1 base and J by 6 bases, 3 bases remained unmatched. CDR3 in DNA: TGTGCCAGCAGCCAAGCCAGCGGGGGGGTCAATGAGCAGTTCTTC. Translating it yields CASSQASGGVNEQFF.

The rearrangement joins TRBV9 to TRBJ1-5; D remains unclear. Trimming pared 0 bases from V and 6 bases from J, leaving 7 bases between. The CDR3 contains 13 residues. Germline loops: CDR1 SGDLS, CDR2 YYNGEE. CDR3 in amino acids: CASSVETGQPQHF. CDR3 sequence (DNA): TGTGCCAGCAGCGTAGAAACGGGTCAGCCCCAGCATTTT. The full variable domain, with the rest looked up from reference TRBV9 and TRBJ1-5, is DSGVTQTPKHLITATGQRVTLRCSPRSGDLSVYWYQQSLDQGLQFLIQYYNGEERAKGNILERFSAQQFPDLHSELNLSSLELGDSALYFCASSVETGQPQHFGDGTRLSIL.

Only a few counts were recorded for this clone. V and J are TRBV4-3 and TRBJ2-1; TRBD2 matches 9 bases. CDR3 length: 15 residues. V trimming: 1 base; J trimming: 8 bases; junction bases outside the gene matches: 6. CDR1 is LGHNA, CDR2 YSLEER, per germline. The CDR3 sequence is CASSQGIAGDHEQFF. The CDR3 DNA reads TGCGCCAGCAGCCAAGGGATAGCGGGGGACCATGAGCAGTTCTTC.

The rearrangement links TRBV7-2 to TRBJ2-1; unclear D gene. Trimming took 6 bases from V and 0 from J, leaving 12 bases between them. From germline, CDR1 is SGHTA and CDR2 FQGNSA. The CDR3 consists of 15 residues. CDR3: CASRLDRSSYNEQFF. Here the CDR3 DNA reads TGTGCCAGCAGACTCGACCGGAGCTCCTACAATGAGCAGTTCTTC.